The 27 T cell receptor beta chains below all came from one sample that was sequenced in a study of control samples from healthy donors and cancer patients. Generated by immunoSEQ multiplex PCR, the TCRdb table keeps only in-frame clones and is missing some. The data contain approximately 94,000 clones, around 83% of them seen just once; the ten biggest clones take up roughly 1.2%. Source material: blood. The source of these receptors is a woman in her fifties or sixties in good health.

The sample holds one count of this clone. J is TRBJ2-3 and V is TRBV28, with no clear D. V was shortened by 3 bases and J by 4 bases, with 23 bases between the two germline ends. This CDR3 is built from 18 residues. Per germline, CDR1 MDHEN and CDR2 SYDVKM. The CDR3 reads CASSFIGSAIFLADTQYF. In DNA, the CDR3 is TGTGCCAGCAGTTTTATTGGCTCAGCTATTTTTCTCGCAGATACGCAGTATTTT. The full variable domain, with the rest looked up from reference TRBV28 and TRBJ2-3, is DVKVTQSSRYLVKRTGEKVFLECVQDMDHENMFWYRQDPGLGLRLIYFSYDVKMKEKGDIPEGYSVSREKKERFSLILESASTNQTSMYLCASSFIGSAIFLADTQYFGPGTRLTVL.

The chain is built from TRBV4-1 and TRBJ2-5; 12 positions agree with TRBD2. The CDR3 loop spans 17 amino acids. Losses at the gene ends were 4 bases for V and 0 bases for J; bases not matched to a gene: 6. The germline gives CDR1 MGHRA, CDR2 YSYEKL. In DNA, the CDR3 is TGCGCCAGCAGCCGGAGGGGGACTAGCGGGTACCAAGAGACCCAGTACTTC. Protein product: CASSRRGTSGYQETQYF.

In its sample, this clone was seen once. The CDR3 region is CASRDRDRVRDTQYF. Here the CDR3 DNA reads TGTGCCAGCAGGGACCGGGACAGGGTGAGAGATACGCAGTATTTT. The chain couples TRBV6-5 to TRBJ2-3, with 9 bases aligning to TRBD1. Germline V CDR1 and CDR2: MNHEY, SVGAGI. V lost 6 bases to trimming and J lost 5 bases; unmatched junction nucleotides: 9. The CDR3 runs 15 residues.

As DNA, the CDR3 is TGTGCCAGCAGCTTAGGGACCTCGAGTGGGTTTGAGCAGTTCTTC. Its translation is CASSLGTSSGFEQFF. The chain recombines TRBV7-2 with TRBJ2-1; D call uncertain. The V and J ends lost 1 base and 9 bases respectively, with 16 bases between them. The germline CDR1 and CDR2 sequences are SGHTA and FQGNSA. This CDR3 is 15 amino acids long.

The gene calls are TRBV5-4 and TRBJ2-5; TRBD1 aligns across 8 bases. There are 14 residues in the CDR3. Germline trimming cut 4 bases from V and 2 bases from J; bases unmatched to any gene: 4. From germline, CDR1 is SGHNT and CDR2 YYREEE (reference sequence). The DNA for the CDR3 is TGTGCCAGCAGCCAAGGGACAGGTCAAGAGACCCAGTACTTC. Its translation is CASSQGTGQETQYF.

The V call is TRBV7-2, the J call TRBJ1-5; a weak D match, TRBD1 (5 bases). Trimming removed 6 bases at V and 2 bases at J, with 11 bases between. The germline CDR1 and CDR2 sequences are SGHTA and FQGNSA. The CDR3 consists of 14 residues. CDR3 loop: CASRGGRGNQPQHF. CDR3 nucleotide sequence: TGTGCCAGCAGGGGGGGAAGAGGCAATCAGCCCCAGCATTTT.

The chain links TRBV12-5 to TRBJ2-7; 7 bases line up with TRBD1. CDR3 length equals 13 residues. The V and J ends lost 6 bases and 4 bases, in that order; junction bases with no gene match: 6. Per the germline V gene, CDR1 is LGHNT and CDR2 is FRNRAP. The CDR3 DNA sequence: TGTGCTAGTGGAACAGGGGTAAGGTACGAGCAGTACTTC. Its translation is CASGTGVRYEQYF.

V is TRBV7-6 and J is TRBJ2-5; 10 bases agree with TRBD2. CDR3 length: 16 amino acids. The germline V gene encodes CDR1 SGHVS and CDR2 FNYEAQ. After removal of 2 bases from V and 5 bases from J, the junction contained 8 bases not matched to a gene. CDR3 region: CASSLIQRGGRETQYF. The CDR3, as DNA: TGTGCCAGCAGCTTAATCCAGCGGGGGGGCCGGGAGACCCAGTACTTC.

The CDR3 loop reads CASSFLGDYEQYF. The CDR3 coding sequence is TGTGCCAGCAGCTTTTTAGGGGACTACGAGCAGTACTTC. V and J are TRBV5-4 and TRBJ2-7, with D possibly matching TRBD1 (5 bases). V gave up 2 bases and J gave up 3 bases, with 9 bases separating them. Germline lookup yields CDR1 SGHNT and CDR2 YYREEE (reference sequence). The CDR3 is made up of 13 amino acids.

The chain employs TRBV18 and TRBJ1-5; tentatively, D is TRBD1 (6 bases). The CDR3 extends over 14 amino acids. CDR1 and CDR2 (germline): KGHSH, LQKENI. V gave up 6 bases and J gave up 6 bases, with 15 bases separating them. The DNA for the CDR3 is TGTGCCAGCTCCCCGAACAAGGGGGGTCAGCCCCAGCATTTT. Translated, it gives CASSPNKGGQPQHF.

The chain is built from TRBV11-2 and TRBJ2-7; 7 bases are a match to TRBD1. Germline V gives CDR1 SGHAT, CDR2 FQNNGV. There are 16 residues in the CDR3. The trim removed 0 bases at V and 0 bases at J, leaving 5 bases unmatched. This chain's CDR3 is CASSLDGSGGSYEQYF. The CDR3 region has the DNA TGTGCCAGCAGCTTAGACGGGTCAGGGGGCTCCTACGAGCAGTACTTC. The full variable domain, with the rest looked up from reference TRBV11-2 and TRBJ2-7, is EAGVAQSPRYKIIEKRQSVAFWCNPISGHATLYWYQQILGQGPKLLIQFQNNGVVDDSQLPKDRFSAERLKGVDSTLKIQPAKLEDSAVYLCASSLDGSGGSYEQYFGPGTRLTVT.

The chain couples TRBV7-2 to TRBJ2-2; perhaps TRBD1 as D (6 bases). Germline CDR1 is SGHTA and CDR2 is FQGNSA. The CDR3 extends over 15 amino acids. Trimming left V 2 bases short and J 2 bases short, with 9 bases between. Here the CDR3 reads CASSLSQGNTGELFF. CDR3 coding DNA: TGTGCCAGCAGCTTATCACAGGGTAACACCGGGGAGCTGTTTTTT.

The V and J genes are TRBV20-1 and TRBJ2-7, with 7 nucleotides matching TRBD1. The CDR3 contains 14 residues. The trim removed 3 bases at V and 2 bases at J, leaving 7 bases unmatched. CDR1 and CDR2 (germline): DFQATT, SNEGSKA (reference sequence). Here the CDR3 reads CSASQYRGPYEQYF. CDR3 nucleotides: TGCAGTGCTAGTCAGTACAGGGGACCCTACGAGCAGTACTTC.

V and J are TRBV18 and TRBJ1-1; no firm D call. The CDR3 consists of 13 residues. Germline loops: CDR1 KGHSH, CDR2 LQKENI. Trimming took off 5 bases at V and 2 bases at J, with 9 bases between the two ends. CDR3 amino acids: CASSSGRNTEAFF. The CDR3 nucleotides are TGTGCCAGCTCATCGGGGAGAAACACTGAAGCTTTCTTT. The variable domain in full, with the rest retrieved from reference TRBV18 and TRBJ1-1, is NAGVMQNPRHLVRRRGQEARLRCSPMKGHSHVYWYRQLPEEGLKFMVYLQKENIIDESGMPKERFSAEFPKEGPSILRIQQVVRGDSAAYFCASSSGRNTEAFFGQGTRLTVV.

The chain employs TRBV29-1 and TRBJ2-3; 7 bases line up with TRBD2. The V and J ends lost 4 bases and 5 bases, in that order; junction bases with no gene match: 9. Per the germline V gene, CDR1 is SQVTM and CDR2 is ANQGSEA. This CDR3 is 14 amino acids long. CDR3 DNA: TGCAGCGTTGGAAGTTATGGGGGGGTAGATACGCAGTATTTT. It is translated as CSVGSYGGVDTQYF.

The chain links TRBV13 to TRBJ2-1; TRBD2 might be the D (6 bases). The CDR3 has 19 amino acids. Trimming took 3 bases from V and 4 from J, leaving 25 bases between them. Germline V gene sequence: CDR1 PRHDT, CDR2 FYEKMQ (reference sequence). The chain's CDR3 is CASSFGGIGLAAIYNEQFF. CDR3 DNA sequence: TGTGCCAGCAGCTTCGGGGGTATCGGGTTAGCAGCTATTTACAATGAGCAGTTCTTC.

This clone has a single count. The gene calls are TRBV7-8 and TRBJ2-5; no clear D. V lost 3 bases and J lost 7, with 6 bases in between. The CDR3 is 11 amino acids. In germline, CDR1 is SGHVS, CDR2 FQNEAQ. This CDR3 is CASSLVGTQYF. The CDR3 bases are TGTGCCAGCAGCTTGGTGGGGACCCAGTACTTC.

The chain joins TRBV27 to TRBJ1-1, with TRBD1 as a possible D gene (6 bases). V dropped 5 bases and J dropped 5 bases, with 12 bases sitting between them. The CDR3 runs 13 residues. CDR1 and CDR2 from the germline V gene are MNHEY and SMNVEV (reference sequence). The CDR3 coding sequence is TGTGCCAGCAGTCGACAGGATGGGACTGAAGCTTTCTTT. Translation gives CASSRQDGTEAFF.

The chain carries TRBV7-3 and TRBJ1-1, with a weak D call TRBD1 (6 bases). V was cut by 5 bases and J by 2 bases, with 15 bases left in between. The V gene's germline CDR1 is SGHTA and CDR2 FQGTGA. The CDR3 runs 15 residues. In DNA form, the CDR3 reads TGTGCCAGCAGCCCCACAGGGACGGCTAACACTGAAGCTTTCTTT. It encodes CASSPTGTANTEAFF.

CDR3: CSVELNYGYTF. CDR3 in DNA: TGCAGCGTTGAACTTAACTATGGCTACACCTTC. This chain joins TRBV29-1 and TRBJ1-2, with D uncertain. This CDR3 has 11 amino acids. Germline V gene lookup returns CDR1 SQVTM and CDR2 ANQGSEA. The V gene lost 2 bases and the J gene lost 1 base, with 2 bases spanning the gap.

This chain connects TRBV5-1 to TRBJ2-1; perhaps TRBD2 as D (5 bases). V lost 0 bases to trimming and J lost 0 bases, with 13 bases between them. The germline V gene has CDR1 SGHRS and CDR2 YFSETQ. The CDR3 covers 17 residues. CDR3 nucleotide sequence: TGCGCCAGCAGCTTGGGAGGGTTCCGGAGCTCCTACAATGAGCAGTTCTTC. The encoded protein is CASSLGGFRSSYNEQFF. Complete variable domain (other parts from reference TRBV5-1 and TRBJ2-1): KAGVTQTPRYLIKTRGQQVTLSCSPISGHRSVSWYQQTPGQGLQFLFEYFSETQRNKGNFPGRFSGRQFSNSRSEMNVSTLELGDSALYLCASSLGGFRSSYNEQFFGPGTRLTVL.

The rearrangement links TRBV7-2 to TRBJ2-7; possibly TRBD2 for D (7 bases). V was shortened by 0 bases and J by 2 bases, with 11 bases between the two germline ends. The CDR3 is 15 residues long. The germline V gene encodes CDR1 SGHTA and CDR2 FQGNSA. The CDR3, as DNA: TGTGCCAGCAGCTTAGCAACCGGGGGGCCCTACGAGCAGTACTTC. This codes for CASSLATGGPYEQYF. Full variable domain (missing parts from reference TRBV7-2 and TRBJ2-7): GAGVSQSPSNKVTEKGKDVELRCDPISGHTALYWYRQSLGQGLEFLIYFQGNSAPDKSGLPSDRFSAERTGGSVSTLTIQRTQQEDSAVYLCASSLATGGPYEQYFGPGTRLTVT.

The chain is built from TRBV7-8 and TRBJ1-1, with a possible D match to TRBD1 (6 bases). The CDR3 runs 16 residues. Germline V gene data show CDR1 as SGHVS and CDR2 as FQNEAQ. V dropped 3 bases and J dropped 1 base, with 15 bases sitting between them. The CDR3 spells CASSLVAGVRNTEAFF. DNA of the CDR3: TGTGCCAGCAGCTTGGTGGCAGGGGTAAGGAACACTGAAGCTTTCTTT.

The chain has TRBV12-5 and TRBJ2-7, with D possibly being TRBD1 or TRBD2 (5 bases each). The CDR3 sequence is 19 residues long. V gave up 0 bases and J gave up 5 bases, with 26 bases separating them. Germline V lookup: CDR1 LGHNT, CDR2 FRNRAP. CDR3 loop: CASGLVLFGVAGGSNEQYF. The DNA of the CDR3 is TGTGCTAGTGGTTTGGTTCTGTTTGGGGTTGCTGGGGGATCCAACGAGCAGTACTTC.

This sequence joins TRBV5-1 and TRBJ2-1; the D is unclear. V was clipped by 1 base and J by 1 base, with 9 bases between them. CDR1 SGHRS and CDR2 YFSETQ come from the germline V gene. This CDR3 is built from 15 residues. CDR3 DNA: TGCGCCAGCAGCTTGAGTCTCCAGTCCTACAATGAGCAGTTCTTC. It codes for CASSLSLQSYNEQFF.

This clone was picked up a small number of times. J is TRBJ1-5 and V is TRBV6-2 or TRBV6-3; 7 positions agree with TRBD1. The CDR3 extends over 14 amino acids. The germline CDR1 and CDR2 sequences are MNHEY and SVGEGT. Unmatched junction bases numbered 6, after V lost 6 bases and J lost 4 bases. CDR3 DNA sequence: TGTGCCAGCAGCCGACAGGGAGGGAATCAGCCCCAGCATTTT. Translating gives CASSRQGGNQPQHF.

The rearrangement joins TRBV27 to TRBJ2-1, with D uncertain. The germline V gene has CDR1 MNHEY and CDR2 SMNVEV (reference sequence). Trimming removed 2 bases at V and 1 base at J, with 21 bases between. CDR3 length equals 19 residues. CDR3 amino acids: CASSLGASQWGWSYNEQFF. The CDR3 DNA reads TGTGCCAGCAGTTTAGGTGCCAGCCAGTGGGGTTGGTCCTACAATGAGCAGTTCTTC.